This TCR beta chain comes out of a study of spatial heterogeneity in lung cancer. In the study overall: Consistently, beta-chain sequences turned up in larger numbers than alpha-chain sequences did.

MiXCR, run by TCRdb on the 5' RACE reads, gives a single entry per CDR3 protein. Found here are tens of thousands of distinct CDR3 sequences, approximately 15% of them singletons; the top ten hold about 60%. Time point of the sample: sample taken at primary tumor resection. The sequenced material consisted of unsorted whole RNA from tumor, nontumor lung or frozen PBMC. Donation came from approximately 69 patients with untreated early-stage non-small cell lung cancer. This receptor was taken from a male donor with early-stage non-small cell lung cancer. The sample was PBMCs, taken at surgery.

The CDR3 DNA follows: TGTGCCACCCTCGAGACTAGCAGCAATGAGCAGTTCTTC. Amino acids: CATLETSSNEQFF. The chain has TRBV24-1 and TRBJ2-1, with TRBD2 matching over 7 bases. Germline V gene data show CDR1 as KGHDR and CDR2 as SFDVKD. V shed 9 bases and J 6 bases; nucleotides not matched to a gene: 7. The CDR3 has 13 amino acids.